A selection of T cell receptor beta chains follows, all from one sample in a study of cytomegalovirus exposure and HLA in healthy donors. Sequenced by immunoSEQ multiplex PCR; TCRdb stores in-frame clones only, minus some. This table holds fewer than 100,000 clones, around 8% found once. Sample: PBMCs. The receptor set was obtained from a man aged 45-65 years in good health and CMV-seronegative. CDR3s include the opening cysteine and the closing phenylalanine or tryptophan. A D gene is named only where the DNA matches it firmly. Clone size, where shown, is once, few, many, or a class for clones that have expanded.

clone_size	j_call	d_call	v_call	cdr3_aa	cdr3_nt
medium-sized	TRBJ2-3	TRBD2	TRBV29-1	CSDLAGGSDTQYF	TGCAGCGATTTAGCGGGAGGATCAGATACGCAGTATTTT
-	TRBJ2-5	TRBD1	TRBV27	CASNPTGHQETQYF	TGTGCCAGCAATCCGACAGGGCACCAAGAGACCCAGTACTTC
-	TRBJ2-1	TRBD2	TRBV27	CASSSLAGGPNEQFF	TGTGCCAGCAGTTCACTAGCGGGAGGGCCCAATGAGCAGTTCTTC
-	TRBJ2-1	TRBD2	TRBV28	CASMGLAGGRAFYNEQFF	TGTGCCAGCATGGGACTAGCGGGGGGGCGAGCATTCTACAATGAGCAGTTCTTC
few	TRBJ2-7	-	TRBV5-1	CASSFGRDPGAYEQYF	TGCGCCAGCAGCTTCGGTCGTGATCCTGGGGCTTACGAGCAGTACTTC
-	TRBJ1-2	TRBD1	TRBV29-1	CSVRPGTDNYGYTF	TGCAGCGTTCGTCCCGGGACAGATAACTATGGCTACACCTTC
few	TRBJ2-5	TRBD2	TRBV15	CATSRVLAGGGETQYF	TGTGCCACCAGCAGAGTACTAGCGGGGGGCGGGGAGACCCAGTACTTC
few	TRBJ2-2	TRBD2	TRBV7-9	CASSPSGGETGELFF	TGTGCCAGCAGCCCTAGCGGGGGAGAGACCGGGGAGCTGTTTTTT
few	TRBJ1-2	TRBD1	TRBV28	CASSSRQGAHEVYTF	TGTGCCAGCAGCTCCCGACAGGGGGCGCATGAGGTCTACACCTTC
-	TRBJ2-7	-	TRBV7-9	CASSFRLKPYEQYF	TGTGCCAGCAGCTTTCGACTGAAACCCTACGAGCAGTACTTC
-	TRBJ1-6	-	TRBV6-4	CASSVEERSPLHF	TGTGCCAGCAGTGTTGAGGAGCGTTCACCCCTCCACTTT
few	TRBJ2-7	-	TRBV6-1	CASSLSGYEQYF	TGTGCCAGCAGCCTGTCCGGGTACGAGCAGTACTTC
-	TRBJ2-2	-	TRBV28	CASRGETGQGIPGELFF	TGTGCCAGCAGGGGGGAGACGGGGCAGGGGATCCCCGGGGAGCTGTTTTTT
-	TRBJ1-1	-	TRBV29-1	CSVVEGRGSGTEAFF	TGCAGCGTTGTCGAAGGGAGGGGCAGCGGCACTGAAGCTTTCTTT
once	TRBJ1-1	-	TRBV5-5	CASSGGFGTEAFF	TGTGCCAGCAGTGGGGGGTTTGGCACTGAAGCTTTCTTT
-	TRBJ2-2	TRBD2	TRBV28	CASSPLQEGGATGELFF	TGTGCCAGCAGTCCCCTACAGGAGGGAGGGGCCACCGGGGAGCTGTTTTTT
-	TRBJ2-7	TRBD1	TRBV7-2	CASSPGTGGYEQYF	TGTGCCAGCAGCCCCGGGACAGGGGGGTACGAGCAGTACTTC
-	TRBJ1-4	-	TRBV7-9	CASSQTGNTNEKLFF	TGTGCCAGCAGCCAAACAGGGAACACTAATGAAAAACTGTTTTTT
-	TRBJ2-5	TRBD2	TRBV19	CASSIAGGALETQYF	TGTGCCAGTAGTATAGCCGGGGGGGCTTTAGAGACCCAGTACTTC
few	TRBJ1-1	TRBD1	TRBV10-3	CAISESTPGTGGTEAFF	TGTGCCATCAGTGAGTCAACCCCCGGGACAGGGGGAACTGAAGCTTTCTTT
-	TRBJ1-4	TRBD1	TRBV19	CASSPQGALPNEKLFF	TGTGCCAGTAGTCCGCAGGGGGCGCTTCCTAATGAAAAACTGTTTTTT
-	TRBJ1-4	TRBD1	TRBV18	CASSPRDRVVEKLFF	TGTGCCAGCTCACCCCGAGACAGGGTTGTCGAAAAACTGTTTTTT
-	TRBJ2-1	TRBD2	TRBV5-8	CASSFGASGYNEQFF	TGTGCCAGCAGCTTTGGTGCTAGCGGGTACAATGAGCAGTTCTTC
few	TRBJ1-1	-	TRBV2	CASRKQKAFF	TGTGCCAGCAGGAAACAGAAAGCTTTCTTT
few	TRBJ2-7	TRBD1	TRBV30	CAWKTGRDYEQYF	TGTGCCTGGAAGACAGGGAGAGACTACGAGCAGTACTTC
-	TRBJ1-2	TRBD1	TRBV19	CASSTPPTGGGYTF	TGTGCCAGTAGTACCCCCCCCACAGGGGGTGGCTACACCTTC
few	TRBJ2-1	-	TRBV7-6	CASSSRPLYREGSYNEQFF	TGTGCCAGCAGCTCCCGCCCACTCTACAGGGAGGGCTCCTACAATGAGCAGTTCTTC
few	TRBJ1-2	-	TRBV7-2	CASSLQRGTGYTF	TGTGCCAGCAGCTTACAACGGGGGACGGGCTACACCTTC
-	TRBJ1-5	TRBD1	TRBV5-8	CASSLQGEVRQPQHF	TGTGCCAGCAGCTTGCAGGGGGAGGTGCGTCAGCCCCAGCATTTT
-	TRBJ2-3	TRBD2	TRBV7-2	CASSYDRGTSGLTDTQYF	TGTGCCAGCAGCTATGACCGGGGGACTAGCGGACTCACAGATACGCAGTATTTT
few	TRBJ2-3	-	TRBV10-1	CASSKQRRSTDTQYF	TGCGCCAGCAGTAAGCAGAGGCGAAGCACAGATACGCAGTATTTT
few	TRBJ2-3	TRBD1	TRBV7-8	CASSSFSGTGVDTQYF	TGTGCCAGCAGCTCATTTTCCGGGACAGGGGTCGATACGCAGTATTTT
few	TRBJ2-7	-	TRBV7-6	CASSLPGHPYEQYF	TGTGCCAGCAGCTTACCGGGACACCCCTACGAGCAGTACTTC
few	TRBJ2-7	TRBD1	TRBV30	CAWSVQGAEQYF	TGTGCCTGGAGTGTACAGGGGGCCGAGCAGTACTTC
few	TRBJ2-5	TRBD2	TRBV28	CASSLGAGGGQETQYF	TGTGCCAGCAGTTTGGGAGCGGGAGGGGGCCAAGAGACCCAGTACTTC
-	TRBJ2-1	-	TRBV9	CASSVMGQGTYNEQFF	TGTGCCAGCAGCGTGATGGGGCAGGGCACCTACAATGAGCAGTTCTTC
few	TRBJ2-7	-	TRBV16	CASSPGQTYEQYF	TGTGCCAGCAGCCCCGGACAGACCTACGAGCAGTACTTC